Listed here are 19 T cell receptor beta chains from one sample, sequenced in a study of beta chain features in type 1 diabetes. The whole isolated RNA underwent reverse transcription, so sequencing captured expressed TCRB transcripts. Clones were sequenced by immunoSEQ multiplex PCR, and TCRdb holds only the in-frame ones, with some missing. Among approximately 37,000 clones listed, approximately 49% were seen once. Input material: central memory CD4+ T cells from blood. Receptor source: a young woman in good health.

This clone turned up a few times. CDR3 sequence reads: CASSLVAERRVEQFF. CDR3 coding DNA: TGTGCCAGCAGCTTAGTCGCCGAAAGGAGGGTTGAGCAGTTCTTC. The V gene is TRBV7-2, the J gene TRBJ2-1; possibly TRBD2 for D (6 bases). Trimming cost V 1 base and J 9 bases, with 16 bases left between them. The germline V gene encodes CDR1 SGHTA and CDR2 FQGNSA. This CDR3 spans 15 amino acids.

The V gene is TRBV5-1, the J gene TRBJ1-2; 7 bases align to TRBD1. V dropped 2 bases and J dropped 7; count of bases not matched to a gene: 5. The CDR3 has 13 residues. Germline V gives CDR1 SGHRS, CDR2 YFSETQ. CDR3 protein: CASSLLPGGGYTF. In nucleotides, the CDR3 is TGCGCCAGCAGCTTACTACCAGGGGGTGGCTACACCTTC.

This clone occurred a few times. CDR3 DNA sequence: TGTGCCAGCTCCCCCCCGACGGGACATAACACAGATACGCAGTATTTT. Residues: CASSPPTGHNTDTQYF. The chain uses TRBV18 and TRBJ2-3; possibly TRBD1 for D (6 bases). Germline CDR1 reads KGHSH; CDR2 reads LQKENI. Trimming cost V 6 bases and J 2 bases, with 18 bases left between them. This CDR3 is built from 16 residues.

This clone was recorded a few times. The rearrangement joins TRBV25-1 to TRBJ2-4; D might be TRBD1 (5 bases). The CDR3 is 13 residues long. Trimming took off 4 bases at V and 1 base at J, with 5 bases between the two ends. Germline lookup yields CDR1 MGHDK and CDR2 SYGVNS. The CDR3 spells CASSAGAKNIQYF. CDR3 nucleotides: TGTGCCAGCAGTGCAGGGGCCAAAAACATTCAGTACTTC. The entire variable domain, with the rest obtained from reference TRBV25-1 and TRBJ2-4, is as follows: EADIYQTPRYLVIGTGKKITLECSQTMGHDKMYWYQQDPGMELHLIHYSYGVNSTEKGDLSSESTVSRIRTEHFPLTLESARPSHTSQYLCASSAGAKNIQYFGAGTRLSVL.

This chain uses TRBV5-1 with TRBJ2-1; 14 bases are shared with TRBD2. The junction had 3 bases not matched to a gene; V was cut back by 0 bases and J by 7 bases. There are 16 residues in the CDR3. The germline gives CDR1 SGHRS, CDR2 YFSETQ. The CDR3 spells CASSLVGLAGVNEQFF. DNA of the CDR3: TGCGCCAGCAGCTTGGTGGGACTAGCGGGAGTAAATGAGCAGTTCTTC.

This clone occurred a few times. Other nucleotide sequences in the sample specify the same CDR3. This chain links TRBV9 with TRBJ1-1; no firm D call. The germline V gene encodes CDR1 SGDLS and CDR2 YYNGEE. This CDR3 contains 12 residues. V was pared by 0 bases and J by 5 bases, with 5 bases between. CDR3: CASSVAETEAFF. Here the CDR3 DNA reads TGTGCCAGCAGCGTAGCGGAGACTGAAGCTTTCTTT.

V is TRBV19 and J is TRBJ1-1; D is undetermined. This CDR3 region has 13 residues. From germline, CDR1 is LNHDA and CDR2 SQIVND (reference sequence). The V end lost 5 bases, the J end lost 6 bases, and 13 bases lay between the germline ends. CDR3 DNA: TGTGCCAGTAGTGCGATAGTAGCCTCTGAAGCTTTCTTT. Translation: CASSAIVASEAFF.

This rearrangement joins TRBV27 to TRBJ2-2; 7 bases agree with TRBD1. V was clipped by 8 bases and J by 6 bases; unmatched bases: 9. In germline, CDR1 is MNHEY, CDR2 SMNVEV (reference sequence). This CDR3 has 14 residues. Here the CDR3 reads CASQWGRGSGELFF. The CDR3 DNA reads TGTGCCAGCCAATGGGGCAGGGGGTCCGGGGAGCTGTTTTTT.

The gene calls are TRBV7-9 and TRBJ2-1; 8 bases map to TRBD2. Germline values: CDR1 SEHNR, CDR2 FQNEAQ (reference sequence). The CDR3 runs 17 residues. The V segment lost 5 bases and the J segment 6 bases; nucleotides outside the gene matches: 15. In nucleotides, the CDR3 is TGTGCCAGCAGCACCCCATTGAAGCGGGAGTGGGGCAATGAGCAGTTCTTC. Translating gives CASSTPLKREWGNEQFF.

This clone was picked up a small number of times. The gene calls are TRBV18 and TRBJ2-7, with D possibly being TRBD2 (5 bases). V lost 2 bases and J 7 bases, leaving 18 bases between the germline ends. CDR1 and CDR2 (germline): KGHSH, LQKENI. The CDR3 contains 15 residues. Here the CDR3 reads CASSPVRVRGGEQYF. For the CDR3, the DNA is TGTGCCAGCTCACCAGTCCGGGTTCGGGGTGGGGAGCAGTACTTC.

This chain joins TRBV15 and TRBJ2-5, with D unresolved. The J call may be mistaken, given a closer DNA end match to TRBJ2-7. The CDR3 spans 16 residues. Germline V lookup: CDR1 LNHNV, CDR2 YYDKDF (reference sequence). The CDR3 spells CATSTYSGSRLYEQYF. For the CDR3, the DNA is TGTGCCACCAGCACATATTCAGGTTCCAGGCTCTACGAGCAGTACTTC.

The chain has TRBV5-1 and TRBJ1-4, with 7 bases that match TRBD1. This CDR3 comprises 16 residues. V lost 3 bases and J lost 3; bases outside the gene matches: 8. Germline V gene data show CDR1 as SGHRS and CDR2 as YFSETQ. The CDR3 DNA reads TGCGCCAGCAGCTCTCAGGGGGTTGGGGCTAATGAAAAACTGTTTTTT. Residues: CASSSQGVGANEKLFF. The full variable domain, rest sourced from reference TRBV5-1 and TRBJ1-4, is KAGVTQTPRYLIKTRGQQVTLSCSPISGHRSVSWYQQTPGQGLQFLFEYFSETQRNKGNFPGRFSGRQFSNSRSEMNVSTLELGDSALYLCASSSQGVGANEKLFFGSGTQLSVL.

V gene TRBV5-1 combines with J gene TRBJ2-5; TRBD1 is a possible D gene (6 bases). The V end lost 0 bases, the J end lost 1 base, and 19 bases lay between the germline ends. This CDR3 is built from 18 residues. Germline values: CDR1 SGHRS, CDR2 YFSETQ. CDR3 amino acids: CASSLAIGQPIPQETQYF. The CDR3 bases are TGCGCCAGCAGCTTGGCCATAGGACAGCCGATACCCCAAGAGACCCAGTACTTC. The full variable domain, completed using reference TRBV5-1 and TRBJ2-5, is KAGVTQTPRYLIKTRGQQVTLSCSPISGHRSVSWYQQTPGQGLQFLFEYFSETQRNKGNFPGRFSGRQFSNSRSEMNVSTLELGDSALYLCASSLAIGQPIPQETQYFGPGTRLLVL.

The J gene is TRBJ2-2, the V gene TRBV14, with 12 bases that match TRBD2. This CDR3 has 16 amino acids. Germline V gene data show CDR1 as SGHDN and CDR2 as FVKESK. V was clipped by 4 bases and J by 3 bases; unmatched bases: 3. The CDR3 spells CASSPSGRADTGELFF. The DNA for the CDR3 is TGTGCCAGCAGCCCTAGCGGGAGGGCTGACACCGGGGAGCTGTTTTTT.

V usage is TRBV5-4 and J usage is TRBJ2-7, with 12 bases identical to TRBD2. Per germline, CDR1 SGHNT and CDR2 YYREEE (reference sequence). The V segment lost 4 bases and the J segment 3 bases; nucleotides outside the gene matches: 5. This CDR3 contains 15 residues. CDR3 sequence: CASSPALAGGYEQYF. The CDR3 DNA follows: TGTGCCAGCAGCCCCGCACTAGCGGGAGGCTACGAGCAGTACTTC.

This clone is a singleton in its sample. J is TRBJ1-6 and V is TRBV30; TRBD1 might be the D (5 bases). The CDR3 totals 16 residues. Trimming stripped 4 bases from V and 9 bases from J, with 22 bases between. Germline V CDR1 and CDR2: GTSNPN, SVGIG (reference sequence). This CDR3 reads CAWTAGRIGVGSPLHF. The CDR3 nucleotides read TGTGCCTGGACGGCAGGGCGAATAGGAGTTGGTTCACCCCTCCACTTT.

This clone was seen a few times. The chain couples TRBV29-1 to TRBJ2-7; 8 positions agree with TRBD2. Germline CDR1 SQVTM, CDR2 ANQGSEA. V lost 2 bases, J lost 5 bases, and 5 bases stayed unmatched. This CDR3 spans 13 amino acids. CDR3 sequence reads: CSVEPAGVDEQYF. CDR3 nucleotides: TGCAGCGTTGAACCAGCGGGAGTCGACGAGCAGTACTTC.

The chain links TRBV2 to TRBJ1-2; 11 bases fit TRBD1. The ends lost 8 bases at V and 8 bases at J; junction bases unmatched: 13. The CDR3 loop spans 15 amino acids. Germline CDR1 reads SNHLY; CDR2 reads FYNNEI. The CDR3 DNA sequence: TGTGCCAGCGGACCTCGGACAGGGGGCAAGTCAGGCTACACCTTC. This sequence encodes CASGPRTGGKSGYTF. Variable domain in full (rest from reference TRBV2 and TRBJ1-2): EPEVTQTPSHQVTQMGQEVILRCVPISNHLYFYWYRQILGQKVEFLVSFYNNEISEKSEIFDDQFSVERPDGSNFTLKIRSTKLEDSAMYFCASGPRTGGKSGYTFGSGTRLTVV.

The rearrangement links TRBV27 to TRBJ1-6, with no clear D. In germline, CDR1 is MNHEY, CDR2 SMNVEV (reference sequence). The CDR3 consists of 14 residues. The V gene lost 6 bases and the J gene lost 8 bases, with 14 bases spanning the gap. This CDR3 is CASSQNIQYSPLHF. The CDR3 coding sequence is TGTGCCAGCAGCCAGAATATACAGTATTCACCCCTCCACTTT.